This passage covers 17 T cell receptor beta chains from one sample sequenced in a study of spatial heterogeneity in lung cancer. Overall study results and limits: Counts that tracked tumor mutation counts were those of expanded intratumoral alpha and beta TCRs.

The time point: sample taken at primary tumor resection. Their cognate antigens are unknown. MiXCR, applied by TCRdb to the 5' RACE reads, yields one record per CDR3 protein. The data contain about 100,000 distinct CDR3 sequences, nearly 4.5% of them singletons. Sequenced material: lung tumor tissue, taken at surgery. The origin of the receptors is a male donor with early-stage non-small cell lung cancer.

The chain combines TRBV28 with TRBJ1-3; D uncertain. Per germline, CDR1 MDHEN and CDR2 SYDVKM. This CDR3 contains 14 residues. Trimming shortened V by 3 bases and J by 0 bases, and 6 bases separated the two germline ends. The CDR3 coding sequence is TGTGCCAGCAGTTTGCTGTCCTCTGGAAACACCATATATTTT. Its translation: CASSLLSSGNTIYF.

This clonotype has ten or more counts. V is TRBV5-1 and J is TRBJ2-1; perhaps TRBD1 as D (5 bases). The germline V gene has CDR1 SGHRS and CDR2 YFSETQ. The V and J ends lost 6 bases and 8 bases respectively, with 18 bases between them. The CDR3 contains 14 residues. CDR3 amino acids: CASIRGQPGDEQFF. The CDR3 bases are TGCGCCAGCATTAGGGGCCAACCTGGGGATGAGCAGTTCTTC. Based on the CDR3 plus reference TRBV5-1 and TRBJ2-1, the full variable domain is KAGVTQTPRYLIKTRGQQVTLSCSPISGHRSVSWYQQTPGQGLQFLFEYFSETQRNKGNFPGRFSGRQFSNSRSEMNVSTLELGDSALYLCASIRGQPGDEQFFGPGTRLTVL.

This clonotype was seen only a few times. The chain employs TRBV5-1 and TRBJ2-3; no reliable D call. Trimming left V 5 bases short and J 6 bases short, with 10 bases between. This CDR3 is 12 amino acids long. Germline loops: CDR1 SGHRS, CDR2 YFSETQ. The CDR3 bases are TGCGCCAGCAGTTGGATCGCTGATACGCAGTATTTT. Residues: CASSWIADTQYF.

This clonotype was recorded at least ten times. The chain links TRBV6-5 to TRBJ1-5; 9 bases match TRBD1. From germline, CDR1 is MNHEY and CDR2 SVGAGI. Germline trimming cut 0 bases from V and 4 bases from J; bases unmatched to any gene: 4. This CDR3 comprises 16 residues. This CDR3 is CASSYSGTGQNQPQHF. DNA for the CDR3: TGTGCCAGCAGTTACTCGGGGACAGGGCAAAATCAGCCCCAGCATTTT.

This clonotype was seen many times. The rearrangement uses TRBV7-9 and TRBJ2-3; 12 nucleotides align to TRBD1. From germline, CDR1 is SEHNR and CDR2 FQNEAQ (reference sequence). The CDR3 runs 16 residues. J was trimmed by 6 bases and V by 5 bases; bases with no gene match: 9. The CDR3 loop is CASSPGDRGPRDTQYF. For the CDR3, the DNA is TGTGCCAGCAGCCCAGGGGACAGGGGGCCCAGGGATACGCAGTATTTT.

This chain joins TRBV28 and TRBJ2-3; possibly TRBD1 or TRBD2 for D (6 bases each). The CDR3 contains 15 residues. Germline-derived CDR1 and CDR2 are MDHEN and SYDVKM. The ends were cut back, 6 bases at V and 1 base at J, with 14 bases in the middle. This CDR3 reads CASRPQGTGTDTQYF. CDR3 coding DNA: TGTGCCAGCAGGCCCCAGGGGACTGGCACAGATACGCAGTATTTT. The full variable domain, its missing parts supplied by reference TRBV28 and TRBJ2-3, is DVKVTQSSRYLVKRTGEKVFLECVQDMDHENMFWYRQDPGLGLRLIYFSYDVKMKEKGDIPEGYSVSREKKERFSLILESASTNQTSMYLCASRPQGTGTDTQYFGPGTRLTVL.

V and J are TRBV29-1 and TRBJ2-1; 10 nucleotides line up with TRBD2. CDR3 size: 16 residues. Germline V gene lookup returns CDR1 SQVTM and CDR2 ANQGSEA. J gave up 1 base and V 3 bases, and 6 bases lay outside the gene matches. CDR3 bases: TGCAGCGTTGAGAGCGGGAGGGCCGAGTCCTACAATGAGCAGTTCTTC. Protein product: CSVESGRAESYNEQFF.

This clonotype showed up just a few times. The chain uses TRBV6-5 and TRBJ2-3; possible D gene TRBD2, 5 bases. The germline V gene encodes CDR1 MNHEY and CDR2 SVGAGI. CDR3 length: 16 residues. Trimming cost V 1 base and J 5 bases, with 16 bases left between them. CDR3 nucleotides: TGTGCCAGCAGTTACTTACGAGCCACTAGAAAAGATACGCAGTATTTT. As protein: CASSYLRATRKDTQYF.

This clonotype was recorded at least ten times. The chain is built from TRBV5-1 and TRBJ1-1; no definite D call. Germline V gene sequence: CDR1 SGHRS, CDR2 YFSETQ. This CDR3 is 13 amino acids long. With 5 bases removed from V and 3 bases from J, the gap between germline ends came to 11 bases. The CDR3 nucleotides read TGCGCCAGCAGACCAAACCCGGACACTGAAGCTTTCTTT. This codes for CASRPNPDTEAFF.

For the CDR3, the DNA is TGTGCCAGCAGCAAAAAAGTGGCGGGGATGGTAGTCACAGATACGCAGTATTTT. Translated: CASSKKVAGMVVTDTQYF. This rearrangement joins TRBV7-9 to TRBJ2-3; weak D call: TRBD2 (6 bases). The CDR3 totals 18 residues. CDR1 and CDR2 (germline): SEHNR, FQNEAQ (reference sequence). The V gene lost 5 bases and the J gene lost 2 bases, with 23 bases spanning the gap.

This clonotype has ten or more counts. V usage is TRBV6-5 and J usage is TRBJ2-5; D may match TRBD1 or TRBD2 (5 bases each). Germline lookup yields CDR1 MNHEY and CDR2 SVGAGI. The CDR3 runs to 15 residues. V dropped 4 bases and J dropped 5 bases, with 17 bases sitting between them. CDR3 DNA: TGTGCCAGCAGTTTACTCCTCGGGACCCTTGAGACCCAGTACTTC. Protein product: CASSLLLGTLETQYF.

The CDR3 nucleotides read TGTGCCAGCTCACCCCCCAGGGCTGGGGCCAACGTCCTGACTTTC. Its translation: CASSPPRAGANVLTF. The chain links TRBV18 to TRBJ2-6; maybe TRBD1 (5 bases). V dropped 3 bases and J dropped 2 bases, with 8 bases sitting between them. Germline lookup yields CDR1 KGHSH and CDR2 LQKENI. This CDR3 spans 15 amino acids.

This clonotype was picked up many times. V gene TRBV12-3 or TRBV12-4 combines with J gene TRBJ1-1, with D perhaps matching TRBD1 (6 bases). The CDR3 totals 13 residues. The V end was cut by 8 bases, the J end by 4 bases, with 14 bases between. CDR3 nucleotide sequence: TGTGCCAGCTCCTGGGGGGGCCCCACTGAAGCTTTCTTT. It yields the protein CASSWGGPTEAFF.

This clonotype was detected ten times or more. CDR3 sequence reads: CASSQLSGTYNEQFF. The CDR3 DNA is TGTGCCAGCAGCCAATTAAGCGGGACCTACAATGAGCAGTTCTTC. The chain joins TRBV3-1 to TRBJ2-1; 7 nucleotides match TRBD2. Trimming removed 2 bases from V and 2 bases from J; junction bases left unmatched: 3. The CDR3 is made up of 15 amino acids. Germline V gives CDR1 LGHDT, CDR2 YNNKEL (reference sequence).

This clonotype was picked up many times. The gene calls are TRBV12-3 or TRBV12-4 and TRBJ2-1; D is undetermined. The V end lost 10 bases, the J end lost 7 bases, and 11 bases lay between the germline ends. The length of the CDR3 is 11 residues. The DNA of the CDR3 is TGTGCCACCAATGAAGAGAATGAGCAGTTCTTC. It codes for CATNEENEQFF.

This clonotype showed up many times. This chain uses TRBV2 with TRBJ2-5, with no clear D. The CDR3 totals 12 residues. V lost 5 bases and J 5 bases, leaving 9 bases between the germline ends. Germline V lookup: CDR1 SNHLY, CDR2 FYNNEI. CDR3 sequence: CASSLTLETQYF. The DNA of the CDR3 is TGTGCCAGCAGTTTAACTTTGGAGACCCAGTACTTC.

This clonotype was picked up many times. The V and J genes are TRBV12-3 or TRBV12-4 and TRBJ2-1, with D unresolved. The CDR3 spans 14 residues. The V end was cut by 6 bases, the J end by 5 bases, with 14 bases between. CDR3 in amino acids: CASSPSRSHNEQFF. The DNA for the CDR3 is TGTGCCAGCAGCCCATCAAGGAGCCACAATGAGCAGTTCTTC.